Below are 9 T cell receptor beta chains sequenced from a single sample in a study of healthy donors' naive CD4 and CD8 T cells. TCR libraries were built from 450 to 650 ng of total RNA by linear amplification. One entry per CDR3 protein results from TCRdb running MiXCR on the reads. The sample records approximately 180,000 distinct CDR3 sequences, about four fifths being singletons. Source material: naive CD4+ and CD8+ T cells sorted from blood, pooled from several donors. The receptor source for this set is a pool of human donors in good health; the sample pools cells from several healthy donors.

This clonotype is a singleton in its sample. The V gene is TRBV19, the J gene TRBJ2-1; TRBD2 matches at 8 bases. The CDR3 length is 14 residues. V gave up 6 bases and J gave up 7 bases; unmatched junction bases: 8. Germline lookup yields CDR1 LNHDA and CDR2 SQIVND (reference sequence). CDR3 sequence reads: CASREAGVYNEQFF. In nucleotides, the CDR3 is TGTGCCAGTAGGGAAGCGGGAGTTTATAATGAGCAGTTCTTC.

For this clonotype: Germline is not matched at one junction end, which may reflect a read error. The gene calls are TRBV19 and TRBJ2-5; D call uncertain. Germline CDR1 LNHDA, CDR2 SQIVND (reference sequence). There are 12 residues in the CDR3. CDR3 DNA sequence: TGTGCCAGTAGTATAGACCAGGAGACCCAGTACTTC. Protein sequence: CASSIDQETQYF.

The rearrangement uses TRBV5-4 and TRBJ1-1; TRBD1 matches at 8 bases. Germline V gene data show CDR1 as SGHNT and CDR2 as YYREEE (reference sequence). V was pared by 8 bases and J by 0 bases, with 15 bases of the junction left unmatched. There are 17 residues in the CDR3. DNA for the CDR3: TGTGCCAGTCAACAATCCGACAGGGGCCTCATGAACACTGAAGCTTTCTTT. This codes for CASQQSDRGLMNTEAFF. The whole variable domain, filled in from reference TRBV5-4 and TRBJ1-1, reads ETGVTQSPTHLIKTRGQQVTLRCSSQSGHNTVSWYQQALGQGPQFIFQYYREEENGRGNFPPRFSGLQFPNYSSELNVNALELDDSALYLCASQQSDRGLMNTEAFFGQGTRLTVV.

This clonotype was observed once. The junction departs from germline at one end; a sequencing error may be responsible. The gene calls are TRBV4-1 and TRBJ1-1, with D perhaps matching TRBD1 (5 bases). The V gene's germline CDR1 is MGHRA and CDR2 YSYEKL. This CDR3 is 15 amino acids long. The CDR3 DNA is TGCGCCAGCAGCCAAGGAAGGGGACCGAACATTGAAGCTTTCTTT. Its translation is CASSQGRGPNIEAFF.

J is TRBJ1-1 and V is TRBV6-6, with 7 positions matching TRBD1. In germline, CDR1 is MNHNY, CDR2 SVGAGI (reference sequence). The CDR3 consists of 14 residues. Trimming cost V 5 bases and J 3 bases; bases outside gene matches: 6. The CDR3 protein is CASSRQGADTEAFF. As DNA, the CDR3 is TGTGCCAGCAGTCGACAGGGAGCGGACACTGAAGCTTTCTTT.

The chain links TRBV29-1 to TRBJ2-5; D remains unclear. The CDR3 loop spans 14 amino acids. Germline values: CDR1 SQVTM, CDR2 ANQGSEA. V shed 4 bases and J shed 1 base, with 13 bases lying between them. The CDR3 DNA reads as TGCAGCGTTGTCGGCAGAATCAGCCAAGAGACCCAGTACTTC. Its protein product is CSVVGRISQETQYF.

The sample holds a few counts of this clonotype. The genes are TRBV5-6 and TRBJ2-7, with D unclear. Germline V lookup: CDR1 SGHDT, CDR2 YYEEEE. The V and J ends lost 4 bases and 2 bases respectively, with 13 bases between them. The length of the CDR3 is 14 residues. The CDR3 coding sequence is TGTGCCAGCAGCGTCCGGAAGGGTCCCTACGAGCAGTACTTC. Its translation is CASSVRKGPYEQYF.

CDR3 nucleotide sequence: TGTGCCAGCAGCTGGGACAGGGACACTGAAGCTTTCTTT. It translates to CASSWDRDTEAFF. J is TRBJ1-1 and V is TRBV11-2; 9 positions agree with TRBD1. V was pared by 4 bases and J by 3 bases, with 0 bases of the junction left unmatched. In germline, CDR1 is SGHAT, CDR2 FQNNGV. There are 13 residues in the CDR3.

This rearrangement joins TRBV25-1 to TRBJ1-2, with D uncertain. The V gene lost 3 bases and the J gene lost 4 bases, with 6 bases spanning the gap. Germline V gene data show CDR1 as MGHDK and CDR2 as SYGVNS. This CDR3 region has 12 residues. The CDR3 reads CASSDVTYGYTF. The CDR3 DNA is TGTGCCAGCAGTGACGTGACCTATGGCTACACCTTC.